Many counts were recorded for the clone carrying this T cell receptor (beta chain). Its antigen remains unidentified. The V gene's germline CDR1 is LGHDT and CDR2 YNNKEL (reference sequence). CDR3 length equals 16 residues. V lost 7 bases, J lost 3 bases, and 19 bases lay in between. The data were taken from a study of T-cell reconstitution after alpha-beta-depleted transplantation in children. Overall study findings and caveats: High day-60 TCRbeta diversity in some patients came from surviving recipient T cells and thymic progenitors.

Unique molecular identifiers were used in preparing the TCRbeta library. In TCRdb, the PCR reads were re-called with MiXCR into one record per CDR3 protein. In the table there are some 150,000 distinct CDR3 sequences, about 9% of which are singletons. Material: PBMCs, mostly from graft donor cells, obtained 180 days after TCRalphabeta/CD19-depleted stem cell transplant. The chain joins TRBV3-1 to TRBJ1-3; D ambiguous. The clonotype comes from a female patient under 10 years old who had a stem cell transplant for congenital amegakaryocytic thrombocytopenia, so the T cells may come from the graft donor. CDR3 nucleotides: TGTGCCAGCACCCGGGGTAGGTGGCAGCTTGGAAACACCATATATTTT. This translates into CASTRGRWQLGNTIYF.